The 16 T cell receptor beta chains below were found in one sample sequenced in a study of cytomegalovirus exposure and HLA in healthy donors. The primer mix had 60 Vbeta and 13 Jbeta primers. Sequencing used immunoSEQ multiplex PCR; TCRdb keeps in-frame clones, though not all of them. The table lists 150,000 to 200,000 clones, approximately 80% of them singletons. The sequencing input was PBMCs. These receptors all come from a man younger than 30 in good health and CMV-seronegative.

CDR3 in DNA: TGTGCCAGCAGTGAAGGCGGGGGATCCTTCTACGAGCAGTACTTC. Residues: CASSEGGGSFYEQYF. V is TRBV6-1 and J is TRBJ2-7, with 7 bases lining up with TRBD2. Germline loops: CDR1 MNHNS, CDR2 SASEGT. CDR3 length: 15 amino acids. V shed 1 base, J shed 3 bases, and the junction held 6 bases outside the gene matches.

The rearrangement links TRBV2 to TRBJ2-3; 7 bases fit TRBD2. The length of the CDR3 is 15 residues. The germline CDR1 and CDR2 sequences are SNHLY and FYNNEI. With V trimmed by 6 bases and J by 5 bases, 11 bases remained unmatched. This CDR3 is CASRGGSGVRDTQYF. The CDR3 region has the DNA TGTGCCAGCAGGGGTGGGAGCGGGGTGAGAGATACGCAGTATTTT. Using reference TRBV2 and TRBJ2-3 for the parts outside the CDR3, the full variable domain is EPEVTQTPSHQVTQMGQEVILRCVPISNHLYFYWYRQILGQKVEFLVSFYNNEISEKSEIFDDQFSVERPDGSNFTLKIRSTKLEDSAMYFCASRGGSGVRDTQYFGPGTRLTVL.

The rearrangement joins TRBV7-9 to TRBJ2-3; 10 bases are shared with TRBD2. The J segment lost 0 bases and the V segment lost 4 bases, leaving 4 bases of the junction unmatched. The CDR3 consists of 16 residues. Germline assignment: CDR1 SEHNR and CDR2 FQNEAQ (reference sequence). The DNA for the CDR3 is TGTGCCAGCAGCTCGGGGACTAGCGCTAGCACAGATACGCAGTATTTT. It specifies CASSSGTSASTDTQYF.

The CDR3 loop reads CSVGEGGEQFF. In DNA, the CDR3 is TGCAGCGTTGGGGAGGGGGGTGAGCAGTTCTTC. J is TRBJ2-1 and V is TRBV29-1; D may be TRBD2 (7 bases). The CDR3 is 11 amino acids. In germline, CDR1 is SQVTM, CDR2 ANQGSEA. Trimming shortened V by 4 bases and J by 9 bases, and 10 bases separated the two germline ends.

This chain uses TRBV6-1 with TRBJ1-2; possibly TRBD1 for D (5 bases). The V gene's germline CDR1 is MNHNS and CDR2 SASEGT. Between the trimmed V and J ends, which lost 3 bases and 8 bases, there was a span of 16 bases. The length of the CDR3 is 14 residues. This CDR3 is CASSEGGFAEGYTF. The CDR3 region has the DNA TGTGCCAGCAGTGAGGGGGGGTTCGCTGAAGGCTACACCTTC.

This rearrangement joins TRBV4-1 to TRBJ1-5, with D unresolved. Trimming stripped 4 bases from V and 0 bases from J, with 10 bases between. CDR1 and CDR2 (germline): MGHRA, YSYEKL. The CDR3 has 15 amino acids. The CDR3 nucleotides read TGCGCCAGCAGCCCAGAAACAGCTAGCAATCAGCCCCAGCATTTT. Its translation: CASSPETASNQPQHF.

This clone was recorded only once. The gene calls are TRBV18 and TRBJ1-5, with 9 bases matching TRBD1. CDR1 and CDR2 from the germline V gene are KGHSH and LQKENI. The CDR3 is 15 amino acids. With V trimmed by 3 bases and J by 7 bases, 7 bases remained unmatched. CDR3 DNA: TGTGCCAGCTCACCGGGACAGGGCGTAGGGCAGCCCCAGCATTTT. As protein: CASSPGQGVGQPQHF.

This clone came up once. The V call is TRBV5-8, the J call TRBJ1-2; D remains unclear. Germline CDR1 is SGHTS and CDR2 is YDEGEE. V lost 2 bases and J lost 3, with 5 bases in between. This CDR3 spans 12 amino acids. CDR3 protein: CASSFEYYGYTF. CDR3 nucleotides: TGTGCCAGCAGCTTTGAGTACTATGGCTACACCTTC.

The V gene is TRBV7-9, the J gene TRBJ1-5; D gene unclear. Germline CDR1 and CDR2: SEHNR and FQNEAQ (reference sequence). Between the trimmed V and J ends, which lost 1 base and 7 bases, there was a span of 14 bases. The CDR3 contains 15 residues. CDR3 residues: CASSLGGGPGQPQHF. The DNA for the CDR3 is TGTGCCAGCAGCTTAGGTGGAGGGCCAGGCCAGCCCCAGCATTTT.

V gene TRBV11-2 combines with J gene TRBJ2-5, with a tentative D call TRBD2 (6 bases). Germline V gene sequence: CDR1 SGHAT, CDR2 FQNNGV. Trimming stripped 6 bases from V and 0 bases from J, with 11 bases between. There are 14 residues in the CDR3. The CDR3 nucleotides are TGTGCCAGCAGTAGGACTATCTACCAAGAGACCCAGTACTTC. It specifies CASSRTIYQETQYF.

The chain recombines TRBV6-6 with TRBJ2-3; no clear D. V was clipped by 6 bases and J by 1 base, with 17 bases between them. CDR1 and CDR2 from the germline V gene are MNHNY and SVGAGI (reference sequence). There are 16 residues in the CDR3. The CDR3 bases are TGTGCCAGCAGGATCTCCGGGTCCCCACGCACAGATACGCAGTATTTT. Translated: CASRISGSPRTDTQYF.

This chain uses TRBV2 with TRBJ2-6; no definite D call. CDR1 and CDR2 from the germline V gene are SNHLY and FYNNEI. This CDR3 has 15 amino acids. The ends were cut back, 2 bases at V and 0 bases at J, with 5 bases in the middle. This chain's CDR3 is CASSERLSGANVLTF. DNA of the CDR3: TGTGCCAGCAGTGAACGTCTCTCTGGGGCCAACGTCCTGACTTTC.

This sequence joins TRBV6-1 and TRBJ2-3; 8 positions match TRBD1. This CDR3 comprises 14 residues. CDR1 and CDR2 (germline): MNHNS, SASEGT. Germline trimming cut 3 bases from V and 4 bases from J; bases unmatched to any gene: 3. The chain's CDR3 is CASSEDRVPDTQYF. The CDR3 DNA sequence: TGTGCCAGCAGTGAGGACAGGGTCCCAGATACGCAGTATTTT.

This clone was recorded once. CDR3: CSAREGRTF. The CDR3 DNA sequence: TGCAGTGCTAGAGAGGGGAGGACCTTC. The chain recombines TRBV20-1 with TRBJ1-2; no firm D call. CDR1 is DFQATT and CDR2 is SNEGSKA in the germline V gene (reference sequence). CDR3 length: 9 amino acids. Trimming shortened V by 0 bases and J by 14 bases, and 7 bases separated the two germline ends.

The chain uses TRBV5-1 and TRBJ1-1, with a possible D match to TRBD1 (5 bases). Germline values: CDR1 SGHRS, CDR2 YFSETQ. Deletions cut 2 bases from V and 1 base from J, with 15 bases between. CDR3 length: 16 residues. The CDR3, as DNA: TGCGCCAGCAGCTTTAAAGCGGGGCCATCGAACACTGAAGCTTTCTTT. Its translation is CASSFKAGPSNTEAFF.

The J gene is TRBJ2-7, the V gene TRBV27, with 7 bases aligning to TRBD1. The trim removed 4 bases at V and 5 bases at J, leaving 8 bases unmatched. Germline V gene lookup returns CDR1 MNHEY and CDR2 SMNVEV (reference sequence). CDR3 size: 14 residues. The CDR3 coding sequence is TGTGCCAGCAGTTCAAGACAGGGTTTCGACGAGCAGTACTTC. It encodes CASSSRQGFDEQYF.